This T cell receptor beta chain was recorded in a study of T cell responses to AZD1222 COVID-19 vaccine. Points from the study as a whole: Repertoires were collected only later (after the peak T cell response had occurred).

V lost 5 bases, J lost 2 bases, and 11 bases lay in between. The CDR3 runs 13 residues. Germline lookup yields CDR1 SGHNT and CDR2 YYREEE (reference sequence). Only in-frame clones appear in the TCRdb table, and some are missing; sequencing was by immunoSEQ multiplex PCR. The sample has about 190,000 clones; 94% are singletons. Concerning this clone: What it binds is unknown.

The starting material was peripheral blood, obtained on day 0 of AZD1222 vaccination. The chain couples TRBV5-4 to TRBJ2-7; no clear D. The sequence derives from an adult in good health. The CDR3 sequence is CASSSDGAYEQYF. In nucleotides, the CDR3 is TGTGCCAGCAGTTCCGACGGAGCCTACGAGCAGTACTTC.